This T cell receptor beta chain was found in a study of technical replicates of blood from a handful of donors. The V and J ends lost 3 bases and 6 bases respectively, with 12 bases between them. The CDR3 has 14 residues. Germline CDR1 is WSHSY and CDR2 is SAAADI. Clones were sequenced by immunoSEQ multiplex PCR, and TCRdb holds only the in-frame ones, with some missing. The sample has about 70,000 clones; 90% to 95% are singletons. The receptor comes from a human donor in good health. Some clones in this sample may be carry-over from other donors' samples. The sample consisted of PBMCs. This chain links TRBV10-2 with TRBJ2-4; D possibly corresponds to TRBD1 (6 bases). This CDR3 reads CASSDRQGRNIQYF. The CDR3 DNA follows: TGCGCCAGCAGTGATAGGCAGGGGAGAAACATTCAGTACTTC.